These T cell receptor beta chains were read from a single sample in a study of graft-versus-host responses after intestinal transplantation. No antigen has been identified for these receptors. This table comes from immunoSEQ multiplex PCR, and its TCRdb copy is limited to in-frame clones, with some not included. The sample has about 110,000 clones, approximately 93% seen once. The specimen was unstimulated CD8+ T cells sorted from spleen or lymph node cells, collected before transplant. The source of these receptors is a human donor who was the organ donor for an intestinal transplant. The CDR3 runs from the conserved cysteine through the conserved F or W. Fields, in order: CDR3 DNA, CDR3 protein, J gene, V gene, clone size, D gene. A D gene is named only where the DNA matches it firmly. Size is stated for part of the rows, as once, few or many counts, or as a class when the clone is expanded.

TGTGCCAGCAGCTTCCAGGGGGGGAGGACCGAGCAGTACTTC CASSFQGGRTEQYF TRBJ2-7 TRBV13 . .
TGTGCCATCAGTGTCCGACAGGGCCGGGACTACGAGCAGTACTTC CAISVRQGRDYEQYF TRBJ2-7 TRBV10-3 . TRBD1
TGTGCCATCAGTGAGTCGGAACAGGGGGATGGAAACACCATATATTTT CAISESEQGDGNTIYF TRBJ1-3 TRBV10-3 . TRBD1
TGTGCCAGCAGCCAAGATTTAATAGGAGGGATGAGTCCCTACGAGCAGTACTTC CASSQDLIGGMSPYEQYF TRBJ2-7 TRBV4-2 . .
TGTGCCAGCAGTTTGTCAGTGGCGAGCAATCAGCCCCAGCATTTT CASSLSVASNQPQHF TRBJ1-5 TRBV27 . .
TGCGCCAGCAGCCAAGAACAGGGGAACAATCAGCCCCAGCATTTT CASSQEQGNNQPQHF TRBJ1-5 TRBV4-3 . TRBD1
TGTGCCTGGATAGCCGGGACAGGGGAAGAGACCCAGTACTTC CAWIAGTGEETQYF TRBJ2-5 TRBV30 . TRBD1
TGCGCCAGCAGTCAATCGACAGGGTGGGGGCCCACTGAAGCTTTCTTT CASSQSTGWGPTEAFF TRBJ1-1 TRBV23-1 few TRBD1
TGTGCCAGCAGTTACTCGAGGAATGAGCAGTTCTTC CASSYSRNEQFF TRBJ2-1 TRBV6-6 . .
TGTGCCAGTCGACCAGCGGGAATCGGGGAGCTGTTTTTT CASRPAGIGELFF TRBJ2-2 TRBV19 . TRBD2
TGCAGCGCCCCCGCCCCGGGAGGGCCAATGTCGGAGACCCAGTACTTC CSAPAPGGPMSETQYF TRBJ2-5 TRBV29-1 . TRBD2
TGTGCCAGCAGCCAAGGAGGGGCCGAGCAGTACTTC CASSQGGAEQYF TRBJ2-7 TRBV4-2 . .
TGCGCCAGCAGTGAGTCGACCGGCTCCAACTATGGCTACACCTTC CASSESTGSNYGYTF TRBJ1-2 TRBV10-2 once .
TGTGCCAGCAGCCCGACGGGACTATACAATGAGCAGTTCTTC CASSPTGLYNEQFF TRBJ2-1 TRBV7-6 . TRBD2
TGTGCCAGCAGTGATGGGAGCTCCTACGAGCAGTACTTC CASSDGSSYEQYF TRBJ2-7 TRBV2 . .
TGTGCCAGCAGCGCCGACGGGGAGACCCAGTACTTC CASSADGETQYF TRBJ2-5 TRBV11-3 . .
TGTGCCAGCAGCCCCCCAAGGGGGGCAGACTTAGCCAAAAACATTCAGTACTTC CASSPPRGADLAKNIQYF TRBJ2-4 TRBV7-9 . .
TGTGCCAGCAGCCTCTCAGGGGGTTCAAATGAAAAACTGTTTTTT CASSLSGGSNEKLFF TRBJ1-4 TRBV5-5 . TRBD1
TGTGCCAGCAGCAGAGGAATCGGAGGCACTGAAGCTTTCTTT CASSRGIGGTEAFF TRBJ1-1 TRBV7-2 . .
TGTGCCAGCAGCCCTGACAGCTCTGGGGCCAACGTCCTGACTTTC CASSPDSSGANVLTF TRBJ2-6 TRBV9 . .
TGTGCCAGCACCACGACAGGGGACGAGCAGTACTTC CASTTTGDEQYF TRBJ2-7 TRBV6-6 . TRBD1
TGTGCCACCAGCAGAGATGTTATGGGTTGGAGCGGGGAGCTGTTTTTT CATSRDVMGWSGELFF TRBJ2-2 TRBV15 . .
TGTGCCAGCAGTGAAGCTAGGTATCCTAGGGATGGCTACACCTTC CASSEARYPRDGYTF TRBJ1-2 TRBV2 . .
TGTGCCAGCAGCTTGGGGACCGAAGAGACCCAGTACTTC CASSLGTEETQYF TRBJ2-5 TRBV13 . .
TGTGCCAGCAGCTCGGGGACAGGAAAATACGAGCAGTACTTC CASSSGTGKYEQYF TRBJ2-7 TRBV11-2 . TRBD1
TGTGCCAGCAGCTTAAGACAGGGGCGCACGCAAGAGACCCAGTACTTC CASSLRQGRTQETQYF TRBJ2-5 TRBV7-9 . TRBD1
TGTGCCAGCAGCTTCGGGGGGAAGTTGGAAGGAGCTTTCTTT CASSFGGKLEGAFF TRBJ1-1 TRBV5-8 . .
TGTGCCAGTAGTATAGGAGGTCCACCCGGCGGCTACACCTTC CASSIGGPPGGYTF TRBJ1-2 TRBV19 . .
TGCGCCAGCAGCCAATTCGTGGCCCCTCAAGGGAATCAGCCCCAGCATTTT CASSQFVAPQGNQPQHF TRBJ1-5 TRBV4-1 . .
TGTGCCAGCAGTGAAAGTGTCTGGGGTAGCGGGTTCTTCCACGAGCAGTACTTC CASSESVWGSGFFHEQYF TRBJ2-7 TRBV6-1 . TRBD2
TGTGCCTGGAGTCCAGGACCATACACAGATACGCAGTATTTT CAWSPGPYTDTQYF TRBJ2-3 TRBV30 once .
TGTGCCAGCAGCAAACACAGGGGGCGCTGGACCGGGGAGCTGTTTTTT CASSKHRGRWTGELFF TRBJ2-2 TRBV7-3 . TRBD1
TGCGCCAGCAGCTTGTGGCGGGAGGGCCCTAACACCGGGGAGCTGTTTTTT CASSLWREGPNTGELFF TRBJ2-2 TRBV5-1 . TRBD2
TGTGCCAGCAGCTTACTAGCGGGAGCCTACGAGCAGTACTTC CASSLLAGAYEQYF TRBJ2-7 TRBV7-2 . TRBD2
TGCGCCAGCAGCCAACGTCGGACGGACGGAAGGCCCCAGCATTTT CASSQRRTDGRPQHF TRBJ1-5 TRBV4-1 . .
TGTGCCAGCAGTTTGGGGACAGATGGCTACACCTTC CASSLGTDGYTF TRBJ1-2 TRBV28 . TRBD1
TGCGCCAGCAGCCAGGATCCCCCGGGACAGGGGGTCTATGAGCAGTTCTTC CASSQDPPGQGVYEQFF TRBJ2-1 TRBV4-1 . TRBD1